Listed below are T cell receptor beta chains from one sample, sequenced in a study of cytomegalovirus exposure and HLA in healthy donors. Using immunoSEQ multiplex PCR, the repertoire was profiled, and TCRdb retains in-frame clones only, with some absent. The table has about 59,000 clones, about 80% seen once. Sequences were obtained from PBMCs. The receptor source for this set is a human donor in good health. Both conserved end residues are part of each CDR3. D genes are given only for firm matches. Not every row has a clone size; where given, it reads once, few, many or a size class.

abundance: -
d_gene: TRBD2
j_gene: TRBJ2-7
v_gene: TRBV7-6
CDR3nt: TGTGCCAGCAGCTTAAGAACTAGCGGAGCAAATACCTACGAGCAGTACTTC
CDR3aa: CASSLRTSGANTYEQYF

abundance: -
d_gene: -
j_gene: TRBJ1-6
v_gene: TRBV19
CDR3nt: TGTGCCAGTACGATAGGAGGTGCCGGTTCACCCCTCCACTTT
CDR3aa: CASTIGGAGSPLHF

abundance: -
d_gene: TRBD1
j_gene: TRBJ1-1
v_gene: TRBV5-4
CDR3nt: TGTGCCAGCAGCCGACAGGGTCCAACTACGGCCACTGAAGCTTTCTTT
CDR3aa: CASSRQGPTTATEAFF

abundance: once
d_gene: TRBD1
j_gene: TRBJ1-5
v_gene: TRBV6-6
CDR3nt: TGTGCCAGCAGTTACCCCAGGGGGGGCAATCAGCCCCAGCATTTT
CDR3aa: CASSYPRGGNQPQHF

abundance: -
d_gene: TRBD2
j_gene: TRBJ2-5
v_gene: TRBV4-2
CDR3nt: TGTGCCAGCAGCCAGGCCCCGGTCGCGGGGGGGCCAGAGACCCAGTACTTC
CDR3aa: CASSQAPVAGGPETQYF

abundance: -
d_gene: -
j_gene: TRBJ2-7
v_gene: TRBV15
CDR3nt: TGTGCCACCAGCAGAGCTCCTAGGACAGCGACCTACGAGCAGTACTTC
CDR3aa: CATSRAPRTATYEQYF

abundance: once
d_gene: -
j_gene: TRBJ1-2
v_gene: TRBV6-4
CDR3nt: TGTGCCAGCAGTGCAGGCAGGGACTCCTATGGCTACACCTTC
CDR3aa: CASSAGRDSYGYTF

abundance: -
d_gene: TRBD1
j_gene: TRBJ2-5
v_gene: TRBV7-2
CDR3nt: TGTGCCAGCAGCTTGAGGACAGGTTATCAAGAGACCCAGTACTTC
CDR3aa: CASSLRTGYQETQYF

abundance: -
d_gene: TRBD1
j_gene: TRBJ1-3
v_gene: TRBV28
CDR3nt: TGTGCCAGCAGTCCATCTCCTGGACAGGGTCAAGTAGACACCATATATTTT
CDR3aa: CASSPSPGQGQVDTIYF

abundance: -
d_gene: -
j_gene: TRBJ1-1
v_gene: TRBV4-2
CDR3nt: TGTGCCAGCAGCCAAGACGACGGGATGAACACTGAAGCTTTCTTT
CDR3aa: CASSQDDGMNTEAFF

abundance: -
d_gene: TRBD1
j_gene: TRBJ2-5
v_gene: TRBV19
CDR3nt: TGTGCCAGTAACGGACAGGGGGGCGAGACCCAGTACTTC
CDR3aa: CASNGQGGETQYF

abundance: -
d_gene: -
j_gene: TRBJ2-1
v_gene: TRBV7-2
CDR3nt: TGTGCCAGCAGCCTCGGGAACGTCGCCTACAATGAGCAGTTCTTC
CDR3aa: CASSLGNVAYNEQFF

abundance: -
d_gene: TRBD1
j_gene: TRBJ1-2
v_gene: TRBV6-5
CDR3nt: TGTGCCAGCAGTACGAGACAGGGGATCTACACCTTC
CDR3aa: CASSTRQGIYTF

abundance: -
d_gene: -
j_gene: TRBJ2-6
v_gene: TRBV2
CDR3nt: TGTGCCAGCAGTGAACCGAGTTCCGCGGGATATCGAGCTGGGGCCAACGTCCTGACTTTC
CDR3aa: CASSEPSSAGYRAGANVLTF

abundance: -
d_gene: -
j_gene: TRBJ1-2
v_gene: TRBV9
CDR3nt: TGTGCCAGCAGCGTAGCTCTCACAGGATCCTATGGCTACACCTTC
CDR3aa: CASSVALTGSYGYTF

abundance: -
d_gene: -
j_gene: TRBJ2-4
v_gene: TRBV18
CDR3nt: TGTGCCAGCTCACCGGCCTCAGCCAAAAACATTCAGTACTTC
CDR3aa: CASSPASAKNIQYF

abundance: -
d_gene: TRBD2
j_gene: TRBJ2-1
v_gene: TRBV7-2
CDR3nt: TGTGCCAGCAGCTTAGTGGGGGGGGGTGCCTACAATGAGCAGTTCTTC
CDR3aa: CASSLVGGGAYNEQFF

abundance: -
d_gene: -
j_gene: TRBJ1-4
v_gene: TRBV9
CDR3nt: TGTGCCAGCAAGCAGGAATTTGGTGAAAAACTGTTTTTT
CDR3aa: CASKQEFGEKLFF

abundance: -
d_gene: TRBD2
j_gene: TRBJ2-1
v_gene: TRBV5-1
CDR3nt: TGCGCCAGCAGGGGGACTAGCGGGAGGTCGTATGAGCAGTTCTTC
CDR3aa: CASRGTSGRSYEQFF

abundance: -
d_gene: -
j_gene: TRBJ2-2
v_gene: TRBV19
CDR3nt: TGTGCCAGTAGCAGAGGGGGGGGGTACACCGGGGAGCTGTTTTTT
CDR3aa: CASSRGGGYTGELFF

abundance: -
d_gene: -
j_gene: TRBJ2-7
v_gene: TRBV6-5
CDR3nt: TGTGCCAGCAGGGACGACAGGAGCCACGAGCAGTACTTC
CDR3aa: CASRDDRSHEQYF

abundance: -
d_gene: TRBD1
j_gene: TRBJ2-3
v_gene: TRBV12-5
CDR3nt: TGTGCTAGTGGTTTGAACCTAGGACAGGGCGGCACAGATACGCAGTATTTT
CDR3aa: CASGLNLGQGGTDTQYF

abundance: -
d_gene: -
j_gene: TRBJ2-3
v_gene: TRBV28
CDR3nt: TGTGCCAGCAGTTCAACCGCGACAGATACGCAGTATTTT
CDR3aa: CASSSTATDTQYF

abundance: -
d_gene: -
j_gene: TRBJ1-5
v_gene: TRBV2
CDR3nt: TGTGCCAGCACCGGTGAGAGGGTTGTGCAGCCCCAGCATTTT
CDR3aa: CASTGERVVQPQHF

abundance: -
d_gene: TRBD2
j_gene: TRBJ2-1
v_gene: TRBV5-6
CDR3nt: TGTGCCAGCAGCTTGCTAGCGGGAGGACGAGAGCAGTTCTTC
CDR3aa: CASSLLAGGREQFF

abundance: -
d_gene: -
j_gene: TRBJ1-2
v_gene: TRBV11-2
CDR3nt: TGTGCCAGCAGCCCCTCGGCGGGCAACTATGGCTACACCTTC
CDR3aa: CASSPSAGNYGYTF

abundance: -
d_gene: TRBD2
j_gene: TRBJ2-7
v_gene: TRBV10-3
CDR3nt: TGTGCCATCAGTGAGTCGATGGTACTGGGCGGGAGCTACGAGCAGTACTTC
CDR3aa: CAISESMVLGGSYEQYF

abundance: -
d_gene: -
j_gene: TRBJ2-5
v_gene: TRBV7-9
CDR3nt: TGTGCCAGCAGCTTGGAGCTTCTCGGGACCCAGTACTTC
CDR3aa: CASSLELLGTQYF

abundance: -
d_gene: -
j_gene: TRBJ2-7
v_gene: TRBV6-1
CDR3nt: TGTGCCAGCAGTTCCTCCTCCTACGAGCAGTACTTC
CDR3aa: CASSSSSYEQYF

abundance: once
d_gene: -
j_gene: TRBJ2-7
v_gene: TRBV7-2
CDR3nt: TGTGCCAGCAGCCTATCCCACCGGTACGAGCAGTACTTC
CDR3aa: CASSLSHRYEQYF

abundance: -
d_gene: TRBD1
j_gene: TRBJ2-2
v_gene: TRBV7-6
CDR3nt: TGTGCCAGCAGCTTGGGACAGCAACGATCAGAGCTGTTTTTT
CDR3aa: CASSLGQQRSELFF

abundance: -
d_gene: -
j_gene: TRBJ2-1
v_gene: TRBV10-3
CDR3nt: TGTGCCATCAGTGATAAACAGGGTAATGAGCAGTTCTTC
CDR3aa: CAISDKQGNEQFF

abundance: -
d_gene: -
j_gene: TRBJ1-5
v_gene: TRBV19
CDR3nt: TGTGCCAGTACCTTAGGGGGTAGCAATCAGCCCCAGCATTTT
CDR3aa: CASTLGGSNQPQHF

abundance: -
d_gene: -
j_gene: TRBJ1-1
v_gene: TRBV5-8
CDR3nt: TGTGCCAGCAGCTTGGCCCGGAGGAGTCTTGGAGCTTTCTTT
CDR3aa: CASSLARRSLGAFF

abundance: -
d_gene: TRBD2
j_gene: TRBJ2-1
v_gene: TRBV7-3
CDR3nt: TGTGCCAGCTTACCAAGCGGGAGGTCCAATGAGCAGTTCTTC
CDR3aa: CASLPSGRSNEQFF

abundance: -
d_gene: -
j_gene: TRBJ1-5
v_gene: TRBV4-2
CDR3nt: TGTGCCAGCAGCCAAGTCGGCCGACAGCAGCCCCAGCATTTT
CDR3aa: CASSQVGRQQPQHF

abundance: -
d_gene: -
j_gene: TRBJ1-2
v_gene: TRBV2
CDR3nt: TGTGCCAGCAGTGAATGGTCCGCGCGCTATGGCTACACCTTC
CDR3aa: CASSEWSARYGYTF

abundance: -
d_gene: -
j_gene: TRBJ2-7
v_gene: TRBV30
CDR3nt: TGTGCCTGGAGTGTACTAGGGCTTGGGGTCGAGCAGTACTTC
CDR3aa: CAWSVLGLGVEQYF

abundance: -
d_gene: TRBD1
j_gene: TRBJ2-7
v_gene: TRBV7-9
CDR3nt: TGTGCCAGCAGCTTCGCAGCTGGGACAGGCGGTTACGAGCAGTACTTC
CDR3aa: CASSFAAGTGGYEQYF